The next 9 T cell receptor beta chains were all read from a single sample in a study of blood T cells in healthy people across ages. A second roughly 7 to 12 cycle PCR used barcoded and J-beta primers. TCRdb reprocessed the 5' RACE reads with MiXCR, giving one entry per CDR3 protein. The table lists more than 800,000 distinct CDR3 sequences, 40% to 55% of them singletons. Input material: blood. The receptors were gathered from a woman aged 55-70 years in good health.

J is TRBJ1-1 and V is TRBV5-1, with D possibly TRBD1 on 5 matching bases. There are 16 residues in the CDR3. Germline V lookup: CDR1 SGHRS, CDR2 YFSETQ. Trimming took 4 bases from V and 1 from J, leaving 17 bases between them. This CDR3 reads CASSHRVVGQNTEAFF. The CDR3 DNA follows: TGCGCCAGCAGCCATCGGGTGGTCGGACAGAACACTGAAGCTTTCTTT.

The chain uses TRBV11-2 and TRBJ2-5, with D possibly TRBD1 on 6 matching bases. The CDR3 totals 14 residues. V was cut by 4 bases and J by 6 bases, with 15 bases left in between. CDR1 and CDR2 from the germline V gene are SGHAT and FQNNGV. The CDR3 loop is CASSSNRDTKTQYF. The CDR3 DNA reads as TGTGCCAGCAGCTCAAACCGGGACACGAAGACCCAGTACTTC.

This clonotype was recorded once. J is TRBJ2-2 and V is TRBV15, with D hard to call. V was cut by 8 bases and J by 0 bases, with 13 bases left in between. The CDR3 has 15 amino acids. Germline V gene lookup returns CDR1 LNHNV and CDR2 YYDKDF (reference sequence). The chain's CDR3 is CATRSYDPNTGELFF. CDR3 sequence (DNA): TGTGCCACCCGATCATACGACCCGAACACCGGGGAGCTGTTTTTT.

The V and J genes are TRBV11-2 and TRBJ2-3; 14 nucleotides agree with TRBD2. V gave up 5 bases and J gave up 3 bases; unmatched junction bases: 13. Per the germline V gene, CDR1 is SGHAT and CDR2 is FQNNGV. The CDR3 has 19 residues. As DNA, the CDR3 is TGTGCCAGCAGCCCAATCGGGACTAGCGGGAGAGGTAGTACAGATACGCAGTATTTT. Its translation: CASSPIGTSGRGSTDTQYF.

The V and J genes are TRBV9 and TRBJ2-3, with D uncertain. The germline V gene encodes CDR1 SGDLS and CDR2 YYNGEE. Trimming left V 4 bases short and J 1 base short, with 7 bases between. The CDR3 totals 13 residues. DNA for the CDR3: TGTGCCAGCAGCATTAAACGCACAGATACGCAGTATTTT. This translates into CASSIKRTDTQYF. The whole variable domain, remainder taken from reference TRBV9 and TRBJ2-3, is DSGVTQTPKHLITATGQRVTLRCSPRSGDLSVYWYQQSLDQGLQFLIQYYNGEERAKGNILERFSAQQFPDLHSELNLSSLELGDSALYFCASSIKRTDTQYFGPGTRLTVL.

This clonotype was seen a single time. V gene TRBV7-6 combines with J gene TRBJ2-7, with TRBD2 matching 9 bases. The CDR3 runs to 15 residues. CDR1 and CDR2 from the germline V gene are SGHVS and FNYEAQ. The V segment lost 4 bases and the J segment 10 bases; nucleotides outside the gene matches: 14. In nucleotides, the CDR3 is TGTGCCAGCAGCTCCCTGCCAAGGACTAGCGAGTCTCAGTACTTC. Translating gives CASSSLPRTSESQYF.

In its sample, this clonotype was seen a few times. J is TRBJ2-5 and V is TRBV11-2; D perhaps matches TRBD2 (6 bases). The last part of the DNA fits TRBJ2-7 better; the J call may be wrong. The CDR3 covers 13 residues. CDR1 SGHAT and CDR2 FQNNGV come from the germline V gene. This CDR3 is CASSLDGLFEQYF. The CDR3, as DNA: TGTGCCAGCAGCTTAGATGGACTATTCGAGCAGTACTTC.

The rearrangement joins TRBV18 to TRBJ2-7; D is undetermined. This CDR3 region has 14 residues. The V and J ends lost 3 bases and 2 bases respectively, with 11 bases between them. Germline V gene data show CDR1 as KGHSH and CDR2 as LQKENI. CDR3 amino acids: CASSPDQIAYEQYF. CDR3 bases: TGTGCCAGCTCACCGGACCAAATCGCCTACGAGCAGTACTTC.

This clonotype was found a few times. The V and J genes are TRBV20-1 and TRBJ2-1; 11 bases agree with TRBD2. There are 14 residues in the CDR3. CDR1 DFQATT and CDR2 SNEGSKA come from the germline V gene (reference sequence). The V gene end was trimmed by 6 bases and the J gene end by 4 bases; junction bases not matched to a gene: 5. CDR3 sequence reads: CSAETSGNYNEQFF. The CDR3 DNA reads as TGCAGTGCGGAGACTAGCGGGAATTACAATGAGCAGTTCTTC.